Listed here are 24 T cell receptor beta chains from one sample, sequenced in a study of cytomegalovirus exposure and HLA in healthy donors. Primers for the PCR totalled 60 Vbeta and 13 Jbeta. Assay: immunoSEQ multiplex PCR; the TCRdb copy retains only in-frame clones and omits some. The sample gives 90,000 to 120,000 clones, about 80% of which show up once; about 2.8% is in the top ten. The sample consisted of PBMCs. These TCRs come from a middle-aged man in good health and CMV-seropositive.

The rearrangement links TRBV4-1 to TRBJ1-3, with D uncertain. Trimming took off 1 base at V and 0 bases at J, with 10 bases between the two ends. The length of the CDR3 is 16 residues. Germline CDR1 MGHRA, CDR2 YSYEKL. This CDR3 reads CASSQGMGNSGNTIYF. The CDR3 bases are TGCGCCAGCAGCCAAGGTATGGGCAACTCTGGAAACACCATATATTTT.

The chain employs TRBV4-2 and TRBJ1-6; D is ambiguous. The CDR3 totals 14 residues. V dropped 4 bases and J dropped 11 bases, with 15 bases sitting between them. Germline loops: CDR1 LGHNA, CDR2 YNFKEQ. The CDR3 sequence is CASSLPFVAAPLHF. The CDR3 bases are TGTGCCAGCAGCCTCCCCTTTGTGGCGGCACCCCTCCACTTT.

The gene calls are TRBV4-1 and TRBJ2-5; maybe TRBD2 (5 bases). Germline-derived CDR1 and CDR2 are MGHRA and YSYEKL. Trimming took off 1 base at V and 7 bases at J, with 16 bases between the two ends. The CDR3 sequence is 15 residues long. CDR3 sequence: CASSQVSAGIRTQYF. CDR3 bases: TGCGCCAGCAGCCAAGTATCGGCGGGTATACGGACCCAGTACTTC.

This chain links TRBV6-4 with TRBJ2-3; 12 positions agree with TRBD2. Germline trimming cut 6 bases from V and 1 base from J; bases unmatched to any gene: 5. Per the germline V gene, CDR1 is MRHNA and CDR2 is SNTAGT. The CDR3 consists of 16 residues. In nucleotides, the CDR3 is TGTGCCAGCAGCGGCTCTAGCGGGGGGGGCACAGATACGCAGTATTTT. It translates to CASSGSSGGGTDTQYF.

In its sample, this clone was seen a few times. V is TRBV5-1 and J is TRBJ2-3; 11 bases fit TRBD2. The CDR3 sequence is 17 residues long. Germline V gives CDR1 SGHRS, CDR2 YFSETQ. The junction had 9 bases not matched to a gene; V was cut back by 2 bases and J by 4 bases. The CDR3 DNA reads as TGCGCCAGCAGCTTTCAAGTAGCGGGGGGGCCACCAGATACGCAGTATTTT. It yields the protein CASSFQVAGGPPDTQYF.

This CDR3 reads CARSLGTSGSSYEQYF. CDR3 bases: TGTGCCAGAAGCTTGGGGACTAGCGGAAGCTCCTACGAGCAGTACTTC. The chain links TRBV5-3 to TRBJ2-7; TRBD2 aligns across 10 bases. TRBV5-3 is classed as an ORF, of uncertain function. The V gene end was trimmed by 0 bases and the J gene end by 0 bases; junction bases not matched to a gene: 3. This CDR3 spans 16 amino acids.

The chain couples TRBV19 to TRBJ2-3; 8 nucleotides agree with TRBD1. The CDR3 length is 14 residues. CDR1 and CDR2 (germline): LNHDA, SQIVND (reference sequence). The V segment lost 5 bases and the J segment 7 bases; nucleotides outside the gene matches: 8. The CDR3 DNA follows: TGTGCCAGTAGTGCCCGACAGGGGCGAAATACGCAGTATTTT. Translation gives CASSARQGRNTQYF.

This chain links TRBV5-1 with TRBJ2-7; TRBD1 agrees at 7 bases. J was trimmed by 0 bases and V by 3 bases; bases with no gene match: 9. This CDR3 has 16 residues. CDR1 SGHRS and CDR2 YFSETQ come from the germline V gene. CDR3 in amino acids: CASSSSGTASSYEQYF. CDR3 nucleotides: TGCGCCAGCAGCTCCTCCGGGACAGCTAGCTCCTACGAGCAGTACTTC.

The chain has TRBV6-1 and TRBJ1-2; no clear D. The CDR3 consists of 14 residues. The germline V gene encodes CDR1 MNHNS and CDR2 SASEGT. V was cut by 4 bases and J by 5 bases, with 14 bases left in between. The DNA for the CDR3 is TGTGCCAGCAGTGGGCAGGCCGGTCCGTATGGCTACACCTTC. It codes for CASSGQAGPYGYTF.

The chain recombines TRBV19 with TRBJ1-5; perhaps TRBD1 as D (5 bases). This CDR3 is 15 amino acids long. Germline CDR1 reads LNHDA; CDR2 reads SQIVND (reference sequence). V dropped 7 bases and J dropped 0 bases, with 13 bases sitting between them. The DNA of the CDR3 is TGTGCCAGTACCGGGGAGGGGCCTAGCAATCAGCCCCAGCATTTT. Amino acids: CASTGEGPSNQPQHF.

CDR3 sequence reads: CASSPSPPLAGVFTGELFF. In DNA form, the CDR3 reads TGTGCCAGCAGCCCGTCTCCCCCACTAGCGGGAGTTTTCACCGGGGAGCTGTTTTTT. The chain recombines TRBV11-2 with TRBJ2-2, with 11 bases matching TRBD2. CDR1 is SGHAT, CDR2 FQNNGV, per germline. The CDR3 length is 19 residues. V shed 5 bases and J 4 bases; nucleotides not matched to a gene: 15.

The CDR3 protein is CASSHPGTVVETQYF. As DNA, the CDR3 is TGTGCCAGCAGCCATCCCGGGACAGTTGTGGAGACCCAGTACTTC. This chain joins TRBV5-4 and TRBJ2-5; 7 bases align to TRBD1. V lost 4 bases to trimming and J lost 5 bases; unmatched junction nucleotides: 11. This CDR3 spans 15 amino acids. Germline CDR1 and CDR2: SGHNT and YYREEE (reference sequence). The complete variable domain, with remaining parts taken from reference TRBV5-4 and TRBJ2-5, reads ETGVTQSPTHLIKTRGQQVTLRCSSQSGHNTVSWYQQALGQGPQFIFQYYREEENGRGNFPPRFSGLQFPNYSSELNVNALELDDSALYLCASSHPGTVVETQYFGPGTRLLVL.

CDR3 protein: CASSLTTGAVPRNTEAFF. The CDR3 DNA follows: TGTGCCAGCAGCTTGACGACAGGGGCCGTCCCCAGGAACACTGAAGCTTTCTTT. The V call is TRBV7-7, the J call TRBJ1-1; TRBD1 aligns across 8 bases. Germline CDR1 SSHAT, CDR2 FNYEAQ (reference sequence). V trimming: 3 bases; J trimming: 1 base; junction bases outside the gene matches: 13. The CDR3 sequence is 18 residues long.

About this clone itself: At one of its ends the junction is not consistent with the germline gene, which may arise from a read error. The chain employs TRBV2 and TRBJ1-2, with 7 bases matching TRBD1. From germline, CDR1 is SNHLY and CDR2 FYNNEI. The CDR3 runs 12 residues. CDR3 residues: CASNRDSYGYTF. DNA for the CDR3: TGTGCCAGCAACAGGGACAGCTATGGCTACACCTTT.

The chain employs TRBV25-1 and TRBJ2-7; 7 bases agree with TRBD1. The CDR3 sequence is 13 residues long. Germline assignment: CDR1 MGHDK and CDR2 SYGVNS. The junction had 8 bases not matched to a gene; V was cut back by 8 bases and J by 4 bases. The DNA of the CDR3 is TGTGCCAGCGGCCGGGACAGCCGTTACGAGCAGTACTTC. This gives the protein CASGRDSRYEQYF.

This clone occurred once. V and J are TRBV5-1 and TRBJ1-4, with 9 bases that match TRBD1. There are 15 residues in the CDR3. Germline loops: CDR1 SGHRS, CDR2 YFSETQ. Losses at the gene ends were 4 bases for V and 5 bases for J; bases not matched to a gene: 6. The CDR3 is CASSQDRGRNEKLFF. In DNA form, the CDR3 reads TGCGCCAGCAGCCAGGACAGGGGCCGCAATGAAAAACTGTTTTTT.

The genes are TRBV29-1 and TRBJ2-7; D is unresolved. CDR1 is SQVTM, CDR2 ANQGSEA, per germline. This CDR3 contains 11 residues. The V and J ends lost 5 bases and 6 bases respectively, with 11 bases between them. This CDR3 reads CSVPGIAEQYF. The CDR3 bases are TGCAGCGTTCCTGGCATTGCCGAGCAGTACTTC.

This clone was seen a single time. The genes are TRBV6-1 and TRBJ2-5; tentative D call: TRBD2 (6 bases). Germline-derived CDR1 and CDR2 are MNHNS and SASEGT. The V and J ends lost 3 bases and 4 bases respectively, with 9 bases between them. The CDR3 is 13 residues long. This CDR3 reads CASSDLRGETQYF. The CDR3 DNA is TGTGCCAGCAGTGATTTGCGGGGAGAGACCCAGTACTTC.

This clone is a singleton in its sample. J is TRBJ1-1 and V is TRBV25-1; D might be TRBD1 (6 bases). V was clipped by 8 bases and J by 5 bases, with 15 bases between them. Germline V gene data show CDR1 as MGHDK and CDR2 as SYGVNS. CDR3 length equals 13 residues. CDR3 protein: CASLGQGPTEAFF. In DNA form, the CDR3 reads TGTGCCAGCCTCGGGCAGGGGCCGACTGAAGCTTTCTTT.

The genes are TRBV5-1 and TRBJ2-5, with 13 bases fitting TRBD2. V gave up 5 bases and J gave up 5 bases; unmatched junction bases: 6. The germline V gene has CDR1 SGHRS and CDR2 YFSETQ. This CDR3 has 15 amino acids. The CDR3 DNA is TGCGCCAGCAGTTCCGGACTAGCGGGAGACGAGACCCAGTACTTC. Protein sequence: CASSSGLAGDETQYF.

The gene calls are TRBV5-1 and TRBJ2-5; tentatively, D is TRBD1 (5 bases). Germline loops: CDR1 SGHRS, CDR2 YFSETQ. The CDR3 totals 15 residues. The V end was cut by 2 bases, the J end by 2 bases, with 13 bases between. The CDR3 DNA sequence: TGCGCCAGCAGCTTAGTCAGGGTCCGGCAAGAGACCCAGTACTTC. Translation: CASSLVRVRQETQYF.

V gene TRBV5-1 combines with J gene TRBJ2-2, with TRBD1 matching 7 bases. The CDR3 consists of 18 residues. Germline lookup yields CDR1 SGHRS and CDR2 YFSETQ. V lost 4 bases to trimming and J lost 3 bases; unmatched junction nucleotides: 15. The CDR3 DNA sequence: TGCGCCAGCAGCAAACGCCGGGACAGCCTTCGGGACACCGGGGAGCTGTTTTTT. Translating gives CASSKRRDSLRDTGELFF. Filled out from reference TRBV5-1 and TRBJ2-2, the complete variable domain reads KAGVTQTPRYLIKTRGQQVTLSCSPISGHRSVSWYQQTPGQGLQFLFEYFSETQRNKGNFPGRFSGRQFSNSRSEMNVSTLELGDSALYLCASSKRRDSLRDTGELFFGEGSRLTVL.

This chain links TRBV5-1 with TRBJ2-3; 8 nucleotides line up with TRBD1. The CDR3 extends over 14 amino acids. The J segment lost 5 bases and the V segment lost 4 bases, leaving 6 bases of the junction unmatched. Germline assignment: CDR1 SGHRS and CDR2 YFSETQ. The CDR3 bases are TGCGCCAGCAGCCGAGGACAGGGAATAGATACGCAGTATTTT. This codes for CASSRGQGIDTQYF. Drawing the rest from reference TRBV5-1 and TRBJ2-3, the complete variable domain is KAGVTQTPRYLIKTRGQQVTLSCSPISGHRSVSWYQQTPGQGLQFLFEYFSETQRNKGNFPGRFSGRQFSNSRSEMNVSTLELGDSALYLCASSRGQGIDTQYFGPGTRLTVL.

The chain employs TRBV12-5 and TRBJ2-5, with D maybe TRBD2 (6 bases). This CDR3 contains 13 residues. Germline V gives CDR1 LGHNT, CDR2 FRNRAP. V was trimmed by 4 bases and J by 5 bases, leaving 11 bases between them. CDR3 region: CASGWRDRETQYF. The CDR3 DNA reads as TGTGCTAGTGGTTGGAGGGATCGGGAGACCCAGTACTTC.